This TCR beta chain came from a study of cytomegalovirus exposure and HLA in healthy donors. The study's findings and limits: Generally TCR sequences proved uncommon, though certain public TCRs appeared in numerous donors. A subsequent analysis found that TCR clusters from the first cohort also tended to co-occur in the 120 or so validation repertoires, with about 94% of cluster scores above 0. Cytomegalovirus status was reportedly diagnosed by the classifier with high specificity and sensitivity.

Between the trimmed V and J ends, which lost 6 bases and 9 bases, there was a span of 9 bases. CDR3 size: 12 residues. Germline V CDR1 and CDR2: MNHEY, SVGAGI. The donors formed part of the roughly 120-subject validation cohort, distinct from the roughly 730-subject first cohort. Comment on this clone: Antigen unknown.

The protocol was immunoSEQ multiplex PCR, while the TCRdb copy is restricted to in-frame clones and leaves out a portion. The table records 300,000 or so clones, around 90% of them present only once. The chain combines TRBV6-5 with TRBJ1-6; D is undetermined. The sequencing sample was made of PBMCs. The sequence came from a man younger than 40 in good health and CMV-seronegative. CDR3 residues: CASRDRGSPLHF. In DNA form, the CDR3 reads TGTGCCAGCAGAGATCGGGGTTCACCCCTCCACTTT.